These T cell receptor beta chains were read from a single sample in a study of T cells in Graves' hyperthyroidism and ophthalmopathy. TCRdb itself ran the multiplex PCR reads through MiXCR, one entry per CDR3 protein. This sample yields some 740,000 distinct CDR3 sequences, of which approximately 15% are seen a single time; 9.5% to 13% belongs to the top ten. Sequenced: blood. These receptors all come from a woman between 18 and 29 years old with Graves' hyperthyroidism. Each CDR3 is given with its conserved first and last residue. D genes are given only for firm matches. Clone size is not always given. Where it is, it says once, few, many or a class for expanded clones.

clone_size	j_call	v_call	d_call	cdr3_nt	cdr3_aa
many	TRBJ2-2	TRBV5-8	NA	TGTGCCAGCAGCTCTGGGTCGGGGGCGTACACCGGGGAGCTGTTTTTT	CASSSGSGAYTGELFF
NA	TRBJ1-4	TRBV5-4	NA	TGTGCCAGCAGCCTCCGGACAGCGGGTGAAAAACTGTTTTTT	CASSLRTAGEKLFF
NA	TRBJ2-3	TRBV4-1	NA	TGCGCCAGCAGCCAAGTAAGCGGGCCGCGGGGAGATACGCAGTATTTT	CASSQVSGPRGDTQYF
NA	TRBJ2-1	TRBV4-1	TRBD2	TGCGCCAGCAGCCAAGGTGTTATAGCGGGAGGTAGTTACAATGAGCAGTTCTTC	CASSQGVIAGGSYNEQFF
many	TRBJ1-2	TRBV18	TRBD1	TGTGCCAGCTCACCCGGGACAGACTATGGCTACACCTTC	CASSPGTDYGYTF
many	TRBJ1-5	TRBV28	NA	TGTGCCAGTAAGACACCAGCGGGGTTTTATAGCAATCAGCCCCAGCATTTT	CASKTPAGFYSNQPQHF
many	TRBJ2-3	TRBV3-1	TRBD2	TGTGCCAGCAGCCAAGCAGTGGCTAGCGGGACGAGCACAGATACGCAGTATTTT	CASSQAVASGTSTDTQYF
many	TRBJ2-7	TRBV5-5	NA	TGTGCCAGCAGCACGGGACTCGCTTACGAGCAGTACTTC	CASSTGLAYEQYF
few	TRBJ1-2	TRBV6-2/TRBV6-3	NA	TGTGCCAGCACCAAAATCCCGGTCAACTATGGCTACACCTTC	CASTKIPVNYGYTF
NA	TRBJ2-3	TRBV5-1	NA	TGCGCCAGCAGATCCGGGAGAGGGTTAGATACGCAGTATTTT	CASRSGRGLDTQYF
many	TRBJ2-1	TRBV6-6	TRBD2	TGTGCCAGCAGTTACTCGGGGCTAGCGGGAGTCGGTGAGCAGTTCTTC	CASSYSGLAGVGEQFF
few	TRBJ2-1	TRBV20-1	NA	TGCAGTGCTAGGGCCCTAGGGGGACTGTACAATGAGCAGTTCTTC	CSARALGGLYNEQFF
many	TRBJ2-3	TRBV20-1	TRBD2	TGCAGTGCTAGTCGGTCTAGCGGGAATACAGATACGCAGTATTTT	CSASRSSGNTDTQYF
NA	TRBJ2-2	TRBV5-1	NA	TGCGCCAGCACATCCGGGAAGCCCGGGGAGCTGTTTTTT	CASTSGKPGELFF
many	TRBJ1-1	TRBV20-1	NA	TGCAGTACCAATTCAGGGGTGAACACTGAAGCTTTCTTT	CSTNSGVNTEAFF
NA	TRBJ2-2	TRBV5-1	NA	TGCGCCAGCAGCTTGGGTCCGGGGAGAGCGAGCGGGACCGGGGAGCTGTTTTTT	CASSLGPGRASGTGELFF
NA	TRBJ2-5	TRBV27	TRBD1	TGTGCCAGCAGTCCTCAAACAGGGGGTGTGGAGACCCAGTACTTC	CASSPQTGGVETQYF
many	TRBJ2-3	TRBV20-1	TRBD2	TGCAGTGCTAGGAGTAGCGGGAGAGTCACAGATACGCAGTATTTT	CSARSSGRVTDTQYF
many	TRBJ2-2	TRBV30	NA	TGTGCCTGGAGTGTGGGGACGGTGAACACCGGGGAGCTGTTTTTT	CAWSVGTVNTGELFF
NA	TRBJ1-1	TRBV14	TRBD1	TGTGCCAGCAGCCTAAGGACCCCGACAGGGTGGGACACTGAAGCTTTCTTT	CASSLRTPTGWDTEAFF
many	TRBJ2-3	TRBV7-8	NA	TGTGCCAGCAGCTTGGGGGTTGTACCAAGCACAGATACGCAGTATTTT	CASSLGVVPSTDTQYF
many	TRBJ1-4	TRBV2	NA	TGTGCCAGCAAGGTGAAGGGGCTCGGTGAAAAACTGTTTTTT	CASKVKGLGEKLFF
NA	TRBJ2-6	TRBV4-2	TRBD2	TGTGCCAGCAGCCAAGTAACGGGAGGTGGTGGGGCCAACGTCCTGACTTTC	CASSQVTGGGGANVLTF
many	TRBJ1-1	TRBV7-2	TRBD1	TGTGCCAGCAGCTTATCGGGACAGATGAACACTGAAGCTTTCTTT	CASSLSGQMNTEAFF
NA	TRBJ2-2	TRBV6-5	TRBD1	TGTGCCAGCAGATATTACGTGACAGGGTCGGACACCGGGGAGCTGTTTTTT	CASRYYVTGSDTGELFF
NA	TRBJ2-4	TRBV7-6	TRBD1	TGTGCCAGCAGCCTTCCCGGGACAGGGAAAAACATTCAGTACTTC	CASSLPGTGKNIQYF
few	TRBJ1-4	TRBV4-3	NA	TGCGCCAGCAGCCAAGGGGACCAGATTAATGAAAAACTGTTTTTT	CASSQGDQINEKLFF
many	TRBJ1-6	TRBV7-8	NA	TGTGCCAGCAGTCGGAGGGCGAGCTCCTATAATTCACCCCTCCACTTT	CASSRRASSYNSPLHF
many	TRBJ1-1	TRBV13	NA	TGTGCCAGCAGCTTTTTAGGGGGAACGGCTTTCTTT	CASSFLGGTAFF
few	TRBJ1-3	TRBV4-3	NA	TGCGCCAGCAGCCAATCCGGGGCCTCTGGAAACACCATATATTTT	CASSQSGASGNTIYF
many	TRBJ1-5	TRBV24-1	NA	TGTGCCACCAGTACAGGACCTAACCAGCCCCAGCATTTT	CATSTGPNQPQHF
many	TRBJ2-1	TRBV28	NA	TGTGCCAGCAGTCCCCGGGACATATACAATGAGCAGTTCTTC	CASSPRDIYNEQFF
many	TRBJ1-1	TRBV13	NA	TGTGCCAGCAGCTTACGCGGTCTTTGGGAGGGCACTGAAGCTTTCTTT	CASSLRGLWEGTEAFF